This T cell receptor (beta chain) was identified in a study of T-cell reconstitution after alpha-beta-depleted transplantation in children. General study points: Expanded graft clones numbering several hundred reportedly gave rise to alpha-beta T cells about two months after transplant. Newly produced T cells mostly accounted for T-cell counts and diversity one year post-transplant. Surviving recipient cells, namely T cells and thymic progenitors, were the source of high day-60 TCRbeta diversity in some patients.

This sample's TCRbeta library carried unique molecular identifier barcodes. TCRdb re-analysed the PCR reads in MiXCR, keeping a single row per CDR3 protein. The table records about 300,000 distinct CDR3 sequences, about 9.5% of them present only once. Regarding this clonotype: Its antigen is not known.

Germline V gene lookup returns CDR1 MDHEN and CDR2 SYDVKM. The CDR3 totals 14 residues. Between the trimmed V and J ends, which lost 6 bases and 3 bases, there was a span of 15 bases. This sample comprised PBMCs, obtained before TCRalphabeta/CD19-depleted stem cell transplant. The sequence derives from a boy less than two years old with acute myeloid leukemia, due to receive a stem cell transplant. The rearrangement uses TRBV28 and TRBJ2-7, with D possibly TRBD1 on 5 matching bases. The chain's CDR3 is CASSQGLVFYEQYF. The DNA of the CDR3 is TGTGCCAGCAGCCAGGGCCTGGTGTTCTACGAGCAGTACTTC.